The source of this T cell receptor (beta chain) is a study of shared clonotypes between healthy human individuals. Study details: The composition of the donors was two women and three men aged 18 to 49. Each donor had three CD4 naive, three CD4 memory, two CD8 naive and one CD8 memory plate. General study results and limits: Naive CD4 clonotypes overlapped across several donors at approximately 5.5%.

At deep level, the assay was performed. Sequenced by immunoSEQ multiplex PCR; TCRdb stores in-frame clones only, minus some. The sample includes under 150,000 clones, about two thirds of them seen just once. This clone was counted once. Its specificity is unknown. This TCR was recovered from a woman in her twenties or thirties in good health. The specimen sequenced was memory CD8+ T cells sorted from blood. Subset meaning: CD45RO+ cells pooled with CCR7-negative TemRA cells.

The CDR3 sequence: CASRDEASGTYNEQFF. CDR3 coding DNA: TGTGCCAGCAGAGACGAGGCTAGCGGAACATACAATGAGCAGTTCTTC. The rearrangement joins TRBV27 to TRBJ2-1; 7 bases map to TRBD2. The CDR3 consists of 16 residues. Germline lookup yields CDR1 MNHEY and CDR2 SMNVEV (reference sequence). Losses at the gene ends were 6 bases for V and 4 bases for J; bases not matched to a gene: 12.